What follows are 2 T cell receptor beta chains derived from one specimen sequenced in a study of T cell responses to AZD1222 COVID-19 vaccine. Only in-frame clones appear in the TCRdb table, and some are missing; sequencing was by immunoSEQ multiplex PCR. This sample has around 78,000 clones, with roughly 90% found just once. This material consisted of peripheral blood, taken 28 days after the second AZD1222 dose. These TCRs come from an adult who received the AZD1222 COVID-19 vaccine.

The rearrangement links TRBV28 to TRBJ1-2, with TRBD1 identical over 9 bases. Germline assignment: CDR1 MDHEN and CDR2 SYDVKM. The CDR3 contains 16 residues. V was clipped by 6 bases and J by 2 bases; unmatched bases: 10. In DNA form, the CDR3 reads TGTGCCAGCAGCCCCGCCGTCGGACAGGGGAACTATGGCTACACCTTC. As protein: CASSPAVGQGNYGYTF.

The CDR3 DNA reads TGTGCCAGCAGTTACCTGGTAAAAGGCAATCAGCCCCAGCATTTT. It is translated as CASSYLVKGNQPQHF. The V call is TRBV6-6, the J call TRBJ1-5; D is undetermined. The ends were cut back, 2 bases at V and 2 bases at J, with 10 bases in the middle. Germline-derived CDR1 and CDR2 are MNHNY and SVGAGI (reference sequence). The CDR3 contains 15 residues.